This record covers a single T cell receptor (beta chain). What it binds is not known. This sample was included in a study of T cell responses to AZD1222 COVID-19 vaccine. Study findings and constraints: Among AZD1222 vaccinees, only six or seven were seropositive at baseline. Clonal diversity was possibly underestimated; the donors were predominantly white British and more often female. Epitopes outside B.1.351 and B.1.1.7 mutated regions reportedly drew nearly half of spike TCRs. Dominant CD4 TCR responses targeted spike regions 160-218 and 743-854.

The V end lost 3 bases, the J end lost 7 bases, and 10 bases lay between the germline ends. CDR3 size: 12 residues. CDR1 DFQATT and CDR2 SNEGSKA come from the germline V gene (reference sequence). TCRdb keeps only in-frame clones here, not all; method: immunoSEQ multiplex PCR. This sample has over 150,000 clones, with around 89% found just once. The chain recombines TRBV20-1 with TRBJ2-1; perhaps TRBD1 as D (6 bases). This specimen consisted of peripheral blood, obtained on day 0 of AZD1222 vaccination. The sequence came from an adult in good health. The CDR3 DNA reads as TGCAGTGCTAGTTACAGGGAGAATGAGCAGTTCTTC. As protein: CSASYRENEQFF.